The subject of this entry is one T cell receptor beta chain. As yet, its antigen is unknown. The sample belongs to a study of cytomegalovirus exposure and HLA in healthy donors. After removal of 4 bases from V and 8 bases from J, the junction contained 8 bases not matched to a gene. CDR3 length: 13 residues. The V gene's germline CDR1 is SGDLS and CDR2 YYNGEE. In the PCR, 60 Vbeta and 13 Jbeta primers were used. Only in-frame clones appear in the TCRdb table, and some are missing; sequencing was by immunoSEQ multiplex PCR. The sample yields about 100,000 clones, roughly 75% seen once. Findings and caveats of the study: Accurate predictions that matched the HLA-A and HLA-B alleles of most subjects were reportedly made from TCR beta sequences. Data from an earlier analysis indicated that most TCR beta V segments were productive either about 87% or about 30% of the time.

The sequenced sample was PBMCs. The V call is TRBV9, the J call TRBJ1-2, with TRBD1 identical over 7 bases. The sequence came from a woman younger than 30 in good health and CMV-seropositive. The CDR3 coding sequence is TGTGCCAGCAGCCACACCGGGACAGACGGCTACACCTTC. Protein: CASSHTGTDGYTF.